This TCR beta chain was obtained from a study of cytomegalovirus exposure and HLA in healthy donors. The PCR had 60 Vbeta and 13 Jbeta primers. Method: immunoSEQ multiplex PCR; TCRdb's copy keeps in-frame clones and lacks some. The table records roughly 140,000 clones, about 80% of them present only once. Donors were nominally healthy when sampled, though unrecorded immune exposures were likely. The clonotype originates from a female donor in good health and CMV-seronegative. The specimen sequenced was PBMCs.

The CDR3 nucleotides read TGTGCCAGCAACTCCTGGACAGGGGCTGAAGCTTTCTTT. This codes for CASNSWTGAEAFF. The V call is TRBV27, the J call TRBJ1-1; 9 nucleotides match TRBD1. With 7 bases clipped from V and 6 bases from J, the junction kept 6 bases outside the gene matches. The CDR3 is made up of 13 amino acids. Germline V gene lookup returns CDR1 MNHEY and CDR2 SMNVEV (reference sequence).